The 31 T cell receptor beta chains below come from one sample, sequenced in a study of blood T cells in healthy people across ages. PCR was performed a second time for about 7 to 11 cycles using a sample-barcoded 5' primer and a J-beta primer mix. TCRdb itself ran the 5' RACE reads through MiXCR, one entry per CDR3 protein. The sample holds 1.4 million or so distinct CDR3 sequences; 40% to 45% are singletons and the top ten take around 4%. The sample consisted of blood. Every receptor here comes from a young woman in good health.

This clonotype was seen a single time. The chain combines TRBV27 with TRBJ2-3; TRBD2 matches at 7 bases. Germline CDR1 and CDR2: MNHEY and SMNVEV (reference sequence). The CDR3 is 18 residues long. J was trimmed by 2 bases and V by 2 bases; bases with no gene match: 13. The CDR3 protein is CASSLDLTSATNTDTQYF. The CDR3, as DNA: TGTGCCAGCAGTTTAGACCTTACTAGCGCGACCAACACAGATACGCAGTATTTT.

The rearrangement uses TRBV5-1 and TRBJ2-5, with D perhaps TRBD2 (6 bases). Germline V gene sequence: CDR1 SGHRS, CDR2 YFSETQ. The CDR3 extends over 17 amino acids. V gave up 0 bases and J gave up 2 bases, with 17 bases separating them. In nucleotides, the CDR3 is TGCGCCAGCAGCTTGGTGACTAGGGGCGGTCTACAAGAGACCCAGTACTTC. Translated, it gives CASSLVTRGGLQETQYF. Looking up the rest from reference TRBV5-1 and TRBJ2-5 gives the full variable domain: KAGVTQTPRYLIKTRGQQVTLSCSPISGHRSVSWYQQTPGQGLQFLFEYFSETQRNKGNFPGRFSGRQFSNSRSEMNVSTLELGDSALYLCASSLVTRGGLQETQYFGPGTRLLVL.

This clonotype has a handful of counts. The DNA of the CDR3 is TGTGCCACCAGTGGCGGGACAGGGGGCTGGACAGATACGCAGTATTTT. Translation: CATSGGTGGWTDTQYF. The rearrangement uses TRBV24-1 and TRBJ2-3, with 12 bases matching TRBD1. The CDR3 runs to 16 residues. V shed 5 bases and J 3 bases; nucleotides not matched to a gene: 5. Looked up from germline, CDR1 is KGHDR and CDR2 is SFDVKD.

CDR3 loop: CASSPAGGSGYTDTQYF. The CDR3 DNA sequence: TGTGCCAGCAGTCCAGCGGGTGGTAGCGGATACACAGATACGCAGTATTTT. The chain combines TRBV12-3 or TRBV12-4 with TRBJ2-3; D possibly corresponds to TRBD2 (6 bases). The CDR3 covers 17 residues. The V gene lost 5 bases and the J gene lost 2 bases, with 20 bases spanning the gap.

The rearrangement joins TRBV5-1 to TRBJ2-1; 8 bases are shared with TRBD2. Trimming took 0 bases from V and 2 from J; bases not matched to a gene: 4. CDR1 is SGHRS and CDR2 is YFSETQ in the germline V gene. The length of the CDR3 is 16 residues. CDR3 sequence: CASSLVGRGAYNEQFF. Written as DNA, the CDR3 is TGCGCCAGCAGCTTGGTGGGGCGGGGGGCCTACAATGAGCAGTTCTTC. The full variable domain, in which reference TRBV5-1 and TRBJ2-1 provide the parts outside the CDR3, is KAGVTQTPRYLIKTRGQQVTLSCSPISGHRSVSWYQQTPGQGLQFLFEYFSETQRNKGNFPGRFSGRQFSNSRSEMNVSTLELGDSALYLCASSLVGRGAYNEQFFGPGTRLTVL.

This clonotype was recorded at least ten times. This chain joins TRBV20-1 and TRBJ2-7; D call uncertain. Germline CDR1 DFQATT, CDR2 SNEGSKA (reference sequence). Trimming stripped 3 bases from V and 4 bases from J, with 7 bases between. The CDR3 length is 11 residues. The CDR3 nucleotides read TGCAGTGCTAGCGACTGGTACGAGCAGTACTTC. Translation: CSASDWYEQYF.

The V and J genes are TRBV4-3 and TRBJ2-1; TRBD2 agrees at 7 bases. CDR1 and CDR2 from the germline V gene are LGHNA and YSLEER. This CDR3 comprises 17 residues. The V and J ends lost 0 bases and 8 bases, in that order; junction bases with no gene match: 13. The CDR3 loop is CASSQDLGEGRGHEQFF. DNA for the CDR3: TGCGCCAGCAGCCAAGATCTGGGGGAGGGCCGTGGACATGAGCAGTTCTTC.

The CDR3 loop reads CASSQHRQETQFF. CDR3 DNA: TGTGCCAGCAGCCAACACCGCCAAGAGACCCAGTTCTTC. The chain carries TRBV6-2 or TRBV6-3 and TRBJ2-5; D remains unclear. The end of the DNA is better explained by TRBJ2-1, so the J call may be wrong. The CDR3 has 13 residues. The germline V gene encodes CDR1 MNHEY and CDR2 SVGEGT.

This chain connects TRBV18 to TRBJ2-5; unclear D gene. Trimming pared 1 base from V and 5 bases from J, leaving 8 bases between. The CDR3 consists of 13 residues. The germline CDR1 and CDR2 sequences are KGHSH and LQKENI. CDR3 sequence reads: CASSPRTFETQYF. In nucleotides, the CDR3 is TGTGCCAGCTCACCACGGACGTTTGAGACCCAGTACTTC.

This clonotype was found many times. V gene TRBV12-3 or TRBV12-4 combines with J gene TRBJ1-4; the match to TRBD1 covers 8 bases. The length of the CDR3 is 14 residues. Germline trimming cut 6 bases from V and 8 bases from J; bases unmatched to any gene: 8. The CDR3 nucleotides read TGTGCCAGCAGAGACGGGACAGGCTTAGAAAAACTGTTTTTT. The encoded protein is CASRDGTGLEKLFF.

This clonotype appeared a single time. The chain is built from TRBV6-2 or TRBV6-3 and TRBJ2-5, with D possibly called TRBD1 or TRBD2 (5 bases each). Trimming removed 6 bases from V and 11 bases from J, with 28 bases in between. The CDR3 covers 16 residues. Germline V gene data show CDR1 as MNHEY and CDR2 as SVGEGT. CDR3 residues: CASSSLQAGSYNEQYF. The CDR3 DNA is TGTGCCAGCAGCTCATTACAGGCGGGCTCCTACAATGAGCAGTACTTC.

This clonotype was counted a few times. The CDR3 nucleotides are TGCGCCAGCAGCTTTTGGGACAGCTCCTACGAGCAGTACTTC. Protein: CASSFWDSSYEQYF. This chain links TRBV5-1 with TRBJ2-7, with 7 bases identical to TRBD1. The CDR3 loop spans 14 amino acids. V shed 2 bases and J 0 bases; nucleotides not matched to a gene: 2. In germline, CDR1 is SGHRS, CDR2 YFSETQ.

The gene calls are TRBV20-1 and TRBJ2-1; 7 bases are a match to TRBD2. Trimming cost V 0 bases and J 3 bases; bases outside gene matches: 11. CDR3 length equals 17 residues. The germline gives CDR1 DFQATT, CDR2 SNEGSKA (reference sequence). CDR3: CSARDVVEREHYNEQFF. For the CDR3, the DNA is TGCAGTGCTAGAGATGTAGTCGAGCGGGAACACTACAATGAGCAGTTCTTC.

This clonotype was seen only a few times. The chain has TRBV28 and TRBJ2-5; 12 nucleotides align to TRBD2. V trimming: 2 bases; J trimming: 1 base; junction bases outside the gene matches: 2. In germline, CDR1 is MDHEN, CDR2 SYDVKM. This CDR3 has 16 residues. The CDR3 bases are TGTGCCAGCAGTTTAGGACTAGCGGGAACCCAAGAGACCCAGTACTTC. It yields the protein CASSLGLAGTQETQYF.

This sequence joins TRBV6-5 and TRBJ2-1, with D hard to call. Germline-derived CDR1 and CDR2 are MNHEY and SVGAGI. This CDR3 comprises 13 residues. V lost 0 bases to trimming and J lost 8 bases, with 8 bases between them. DNA of the CDR3: TGTGCCAGCAGTTACTCGGGCTCCGATGAGCAGTTCTTC. Protein product: CASSYSGSDEQFF.

This clonotype appeared a few times. V and J are TRBV30 and TRBJ2-5; possible D gene TRBD1, 5 bases. Between the trimmed V and J ends, which lost 7 bases and 2 bases, there was a span of 11 bases. Germline V gene lookup returns CDR1 GTSNPN and CDR2 SVGIG (reference sequence). This CDR3 spans 12 amino acids. CDR3 coding DNA: TGTGCCTCAGACAGCGAACAAGAGACCCAGTACTTC. It specifies CASDSEQETQYF. The whole variable domain, filled in from reference TRBV30 and TRBJ2-5, reads SQTIHQWPATLVQPVGSPLSLECTVEGTSNPNLYWYRQAAGRGLQLLFYSVGIGQISSEVPQNLSASRPQDRQFILSSKKLLLSDSGFYLCASDSEQETQYFGPGTRLLVL.

The J gene is TRBJ1-1, the V gene TRBV27; tentative D call: TRBD1 (5 bases). The CDR3 consists of 15 residues. The V end was cut by 8 bases, the J end by 0 bases, with 16 bases between. Germline CDR1 is MNHEY and CDR2 is SMNVEV (reference sequence). CDR3 DNA sequence: TGTGCCAGCGGTCGGGGGACGACCATGAACACTGAAGCTTTCTTT. This translates into CASGRGTTMNTEAFF.

The chain has TRBV12-5 and TRBJ1-1; a weak D match, TRBD1 (5 bases). The germline V gene has CDR1 LGHNT and CDR2 FRNRAP. This CDR3 contains 14 residues. The V end lost 5 bases, the J end lost 2 bases, and 12 bases lay between the germline ends. The CDR3 nucleotides read TGTGCTAGTGGTGGGGGTGAGGATAACACTGAAGCTTTCTTT. This translates into CASGGGEDNTEAFF.

The chain employs TRBV6-2 or TRBV6-3 and TRBJ1-2; TRBD1 matches at 9 bases. Germline V gene lookup returns CDR1 MNHEY and CDR2 SVGEGT. The V gene end was trimmed by 8 bases and the J gene end by 5 bases; junction bases not matched to a gene: 6. This CDR3 has 13 residues. CDR3 bases: TGTGCCAGCCTCCCTGGACAGGGGTATGGCTACACCTTC. Residues: CASLPGQGYGYTF.

In this sample, this clonotype turned up many times. The rearrangement uses TRBV20-1 and TRBJ1-4; D remains unclear. Germline V gene data show CDR1 as DFQATT and CDR2 as SNEGSKA (reference sequence). V was trimmed by 4 bases and J by 5 bases, leaving 2 bases between them. The CDR3 contains 10 residues. CDR3 sequence: CSAKNEKLFF. The CDR3 DNA follows: TGCAGTGCTAAGAATGAAAAACTGTTTTTT.

With regard to this clonotype: An end of the junction does not agree with germline; a read error may underlie this. CDR3 loop: CAISDVGYTEQFF. The DNA of the CDR3 is TGTGCCATTAGTGATGTGGGGTACACTGAGCAGTTCTTC. The gene calls are TRBV10-3 and TRBJ2-1; D is unclear. Looked up from germline, CDR1 is ENHRY and CDR2 is SYGVKD. The CDR3 length is 13 residues.

The rearrangement uses TRBV6-5 and TRBJ1-6; TRBD1 might be the D (5 bases). CDR1 is MNHEY and CDR2 is SVGAGI in the germline V gene. This CDR3 spans 16 amino acids. The V end was cut by 0 bases, the J end by 3 bases, with 9 bases between. The CDR3 sequence is CASSYSQASYNSPLHF. The CDR3 region has the DNA TGTGCCAGCAGTTACTCACAGGCTAGCTATAATTCACCCCTCCACTTT.

This chain connects TRBV20-1 to TRBJ2-3; the match to TRBD2 covers 12 bases. After removal of 5 bases from V and 4 bases from J, the junction contained 4 bases not matched to a gene. The germline V gene has CDR1 DFQATT and CDR2 SNEGSKA (reference sequence). This CDR3 has 14 amino acids. DNA for the CDR3: TGCAGTGCTCCTAGCGGGAGGGCCTCAGATACGCAGTATTTT. It codes for CSAPSGRASDTQYF.

The rearrangement joins TRBV6-6 to TRBJ2-7; D is possibly TRBD1 (6 bases). Trimming stripped 11 bases from V and 2 bases from J, with 13 bases between. This CDR3 comprises 12 residues. Germline CDR1 reads MNHNY; CDR2 reads SVGAGI (reference sequence). CDR3 sequence reads: CACQQGTYEQYF. The CDR3 DNA reads TGTGCCTGCCAACAGGGAACCTACGAGCAGTACTTC.

The J gene is TRBJ1-5, the V gene TRBV10-3, with TRBD1 matching 7 bases. The CDR3 totals 15 residues. The J segment lost 4 bases and the V segment lost 4 bases, leaving 7 bases of the junction unmatched. Germline V lookup: CDR1 ENHRY, CDR2 SYGVKD. The CDR3 DNA is TGTGCCATCAGTGCAACGGGGACAGATAATCAGCCCCAGCATTTT. As protein: CAISATGTDNQPQHF.

This chain links TRBV29-1 with TRBJ2-3, with TRBD2 identical over 8 bases. Germline values: CDR1 SQVTM, CDR2 ANQGSEA. The CDR3 has 14 residues. The J segment lost 0 bases and the V segment lost 4 bases, leaving 3 bases of the junction unmatched. For the CDR3, the DNA is TGCAGCGTTGTAGTAGCGGGAAGCACAGATACGCAGTATTTT. Translated, it gives CSVVVAGSTDTQYF.

This chain links TRBV20-1 with TRBJ2-1, with TRBD2 matching 8 bases. Germline V gives CDR1 DFQATT, CDR2 SNEGSKA (reference sequence). This CDR3 comprises 16 residues. Trimming removed 1 base from V and 6 bases from J; junction bases left unmatched: 11. This CDR3 is CSARGLASGPTNEQFF. The CDR3 nucleotides are TGCAGTGCTAGAGGCTTGGCTAGCGGGCCGACCAATGAGCAGTTCTTC.

The table lists this clonotype with a few counts. The gene calls are TRBV28 and TRBJ2-3, with 7 bases that match TRBD2. CDR1 and CDR2 (germline): MDHEN, SYDVKM. With 6 bases clipped from V and 4 bases from J, the junction kept 13 bases outside the gene matches. The CDR3 is made up of 16 amino acids. The CDR3 loop reads CASSPLSAGEADTQYF. CDR3 DNA: TGTGCCAGCAGCCCCCTCTCCGCGGGAGAAGCAGATACGCAGTATTTT.

The chain recombines TRBV28 with TRBJ2-1, with 11 bases aligning to TRBD2. V dropped 10 bases and J dropped 0; count of bases not matched to a gene: 5. The CDR3 runs 15 residues. Germline CDR1 reads MDHEN; CDR2 reads SYDVKM. CDR3 protein: CATTGLADSYNEQFF. The DNA for the CDR3 is TGTGCCACTACGGGACTAGCGGACTCCTACAATGAGCAGTTCTTC.

The V call is TRBV20-1, the J call TRBJ2-1, with D possibly matching TRBD2 (5 bases). The CDR3 covers 13 residues. The V gene's germline CDR1 is DFQATT and CDR2 SNEGSKA (reference sequence). The CDR3 region is CSGGLEVNNEQFF. The CDR3 bases are TGCAGCGGCGGGCTAGAGGTAAACAATGAGCAGTTCTTC.

CDR3 nucleotide sequence: TGTGCCATCAGCTCGACAGGTCAAGAGACCCAGTACTTC. Its translation: CAISSTGQETQYF. The rearrangement joins TRBV10-3 to TRBJ2-5; a weak D match, TRBD1 (6 bases). Trimming shortened V by 6 bases and J by 2 bases, and 10 bases separated the two germline ends. This CDR3 is 13 amino acids long. Germline CDR1 and CDR2: ENHRY and SYGVKD.